This section outlines one TCR beta chain sequence together with its context. The antigen remains undetermined. The CDR3 is made up of 13 amino acids. The germline V gene encodes CDR1 MDHEN and CDR2 SYDVKM. V shed 6 bases, J shed 2 bases, and the junction held 3 bases outside the gene matches. The data were taken from a study of OX40 agonist ivuxolimab in advanced cancers. On the study more broadly: Hepatocellular carcinoma, melanoma, renal cell or head and neck cancer affected the dose-escalation patients. In three patients, partial responses were observed, one with hepatocellular carcinoma and two with cutaneous melanoma. Study-wide results and limits: CD8+ T cells were the subset that, on average, had more expanded clones than CD4+.

Blood sampling took place at baseline, cycle 4 day 1, and cycle 7 day 1. The repertoire was sequenced with immunoSEQ multiplex PCR; TCRdb's copy has only in-frame clones and lacks some. There are 30,000 to 45,000 clones in the sample; around 77% occur only once, and 21% lies in the top ten. The sequence was collected from an adult with an advanced solid tumor such as melanoma, head and neck, liver or kidney cancer. Source: CD4+ or CD8+ T cells sorted from blood, taken in a trial of the OX40 agonist ivuxolimab. The chain employs TRBV28 and TRBJ2-5; 7 bases match TRBD1. CDR3 nucleotides: TGTGCCAGCAGACCCAGGGGGCAAGAGACCCAGTACTTC. This encodes CASRPRGQETQYF.